Each of the 2 T cell receptor beta chains below was sequenced from the same sample in a study of Ad26.COV2.S vaccination and SARS-CoV-2 variants. Noted treatment: about 20 received Ad26.COV2.S at low or high dose, single or two shots; 5 received placebo; per-sample allocation not given. Sample collection was performed on day 63 after the first vaccine or placebo injection. Only in-frame clones appear in the TCRdb table, and some are missing; sequencing was by immunoSEQ multiplex PCR. Altogether over 400,000 clones are present, 90% being singletons, with the ten largest covering more than 3.5%. This sample comprised peripheral blood, obtained in a trial of Ad26.COV2.S vaccine versus placebo. Source of these receptors: a person aged 18-65 years who received the Ad26.COV2.S COVID-19 vaccine or a placebo.

The table lists this clone with a count of one. The chain employs TRBV15 and TRBJ2-1, with D tentatively TRBD1 (6 bases). V was clipped by 2 bases and J by 8 bases, with 16 bases between them. The CDR3 spans 15 residues. The V gene's germline CDR1 is LNHNV and CDR2 YYDKDF (reference sequence). CDR3 sequence: CATSRTSTGIDEQFF. CDR3 sequence (DNA): TGTGCCACCAGCAGAACCTCGACAGGTATCGATGAGCAGTTCTTC.

The V gene is TRBV9, the J gene TRBJ2-2; D uncertain. V was pared by 0 bases and J by 7 bases, with 10 bases between. CDR1 and CDR2 (germline): SGDLS, YYNGEE. The CDR3 runs to 14 residues. The CDR3 loop is CASSVDVSNGELFF. The CDR3 DNA sequence: TGTGCCAGCAGCGTAGATGTTTCTAACGGGGAGCTGTTTTTT. Drawing the rest from reference TRBV9 and TRBJ2-2, the complete variable domain is DSGVTQTPKHLITATGQRVTLRCSPRSGDLSVYWYQQSLDQGLQFLIQYYNGEERAKGNILERFSAQQFPDLHSELNLSSLELGDSALYFCASSVDVSNGELFFGEGSRLTVL.